This T cell receptor (beta chain) was documented in a study of shared T cell receptors in the human thymus. The data were produced by immunoSEQ multiplex PCR, yet TCRdb's version contains in-frame clones alone and is incomplete. Of about 730,000 clones listed, 80% to 90% are singletons. Trimming cost V 1 base and J 6 bases; bases outside gene matches: 5. The CDR3 loop spans 15 amino acids. CDR1 and CDR2 (germline): MNHEY, SVGAGI. This sample also belongs to another study, concerning human thymus T cells.

This TCR came from a girl under two years old with a congenital heart defect. The chain recombines TRBV6-5 with TRBJ1-2; TRBD1 agrees at 10 bases. Sequencing used thymocytes. In DNA form, the CDR3 reads TGTGCCAGCAGTTACTATACGGACAGGGGGGATGGCTACACCTTC. This encodes CASSYYTDRGDGYTF.